This TCR beta chain was profiled in a study of response to subunit inactivated influenza vaccine. With 2 bases removed from V and 5 bases from J, the gap between germline ends came to 15 bases. Germline V lookup: CDR1 SGHRS, CDR2 YFSETQ. This CDR3 is 15 amino acids long. TCRdb analysed the RT-PCR reads with MiXCR anew, one entry per CDR3 protein. Of about 480,000 distinct CDR3 sequences in the sample, roughly 23% are singletons; the top ten hold around 2%. Study-level results: A suggestion made by the authors is that each seasonal influenza vaccination recruits few new T cells.

This clonotype was picked up a small number of times. Its antigen is unknown. The source is a man in his fifties or sixties who received an inactivated influenza vaccine. The rearrangement joins TRBV5-1 to TRBJ2-3, with D hard to call. This sample comprised CD4+ T cells sorted from PBMCs, obtained more than 4 days after vaccination. The CDR3 loop reads CASSFQWGRGDTQYF. The CDR3 nucleotides are TGCGCCAGCAGCTTTCAATGGGGTCGAGGAGATACGCAGTATTTT.